These 6 T cell receptor beta chains share one sample of origin, sequenced in a study of shared clonotypes between healthy human individuals. Sequenced by immunoSEQ multiplex PCR; TCRdb stores in-frame clones only, minus some. The sample gives about 1.1 million clones, around 77% of which show up once; 0.85% to 1% is in the top ten. The source material was memory CD4+ T cells from PBMCs. The subset was: CD45RA-negative fraction. The receptors originated from a man between 18 and 35 years old in good health. Some clones in this sample may be carry-over from other donors' samples.

Points on this clone: The same CDR3 also results from other DNA sequences found in this sample. The V call is TRBV5-4, the J call TRBJ2-3; 7 bases are a match to TRBD1. Looked up from germline, CDR1 is SGHNT and CDR2 is YYREEE (reference sequence). This CDR3 contains 14 residues. V shed 1 base and J 6 bases; nucleotides not matched to a gene: 5. CDR3 region: CASSLRDREDTQYF. The CDR3 bases are TGTGCCAGCAGCTTGAGAGACAGGGAGGATACGCAGTATTTT.

The chain couples TRBV4-1 to TRBJ1-3; no definite D call. The germline V gene encodes CDR1 MGHRA and CDR2 YSYEKL. The CDR3 has 18 amino acids. Between the trimmed V and J ends, which lost 0 bases and 0 bases, there was a span of 15 bases. CDR3 amino acids: CASSQDPSRGGSGNTIYF. CDR3 bases: TGCGCCAGCAGCCAAGATCCCTCCCGGGGTGGCTCTGGAAACACCATATATTTT.

The chain combines TRBV7-3 with TRBJ2-1; D not certain. The V gene lost 6 bases and the J gene lost 9 bases, with 18 bases spanning the gap. The germline CDR1 and CDR2 sequences are SGHTA and FQGTGA. This CDR3 comprises 14 residues. This CDR3 is CASRPSTGFGEQFF. The CDR3 DNA reads as TGTGCCAGCAGACCCTCCACCGGGTTTGGTGAGCAGTTCTTC.

This chain uses TRBV4-3 with TRBJ1-2, with 10 positions matching TRBD1. The V segment lost 4 bases and the J segment 7 bases; nucleotides outside the gene matches: 6. The germline V gene has CDR1 LGHNA and CDR2 YSLEER. The CDR3 runs to 14 residues. CDR3 sequence: CASSLLGQGVGYTF. The DNA for the CDR3 is TGCGCCAGCAGCCTGCTTGGACAGGGGGTTGGCTACACCTTC.

Remarks on this clone: A much larger clone differs by one base, so this may be a read error. The chain joins TRBV10-3 to TRBJ2-3, with D possibly called TRBD1 or TRBD2 (6 bases each). V was trimmed by 8 bases and J by 2 bases, leaving 11 bases between them. Per germline, CDR1 ENHRY and CDR2 SYGVKD. The CDR3 has 13 amino acids. The CDR3: CAIGRGATDTQYF. The DNA of the CDR3 is TGTGCCATCGGTAGGGGGGCCACAGATACGCAGTATTTT.

This clone was recorded a few times. The chain joins TRBV2 to TRBJ1-2; a possible D gene is TRBD1 (5 bases). The CDR3 has 15 amino acids. Trimming stripped 3 bases from V and 6 bases from J, with 17 bases between. The germline V gene encodes CDR1 SNHLY and CDR2 FYNNEI. The CDR3 nucleotides read TGTGCCAGCAGTGACGCGTCCTGGGGGAGAGATGGCTACACCTTC. This gives the protein CASSDASWGRDGYTF.